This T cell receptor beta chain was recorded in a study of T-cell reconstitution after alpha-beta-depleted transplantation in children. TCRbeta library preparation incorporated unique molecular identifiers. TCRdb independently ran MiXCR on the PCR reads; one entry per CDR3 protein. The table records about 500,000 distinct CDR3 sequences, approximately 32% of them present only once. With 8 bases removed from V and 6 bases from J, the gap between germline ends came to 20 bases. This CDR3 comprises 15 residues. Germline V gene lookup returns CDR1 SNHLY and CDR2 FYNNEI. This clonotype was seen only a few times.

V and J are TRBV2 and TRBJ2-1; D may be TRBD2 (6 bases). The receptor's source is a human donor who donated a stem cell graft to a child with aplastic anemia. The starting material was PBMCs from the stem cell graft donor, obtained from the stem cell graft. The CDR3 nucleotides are TGTGCCAGCCTCAAGGAGGGAGGCGGCGGCAATGAGCAGTTCTTC. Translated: CASLKEGGGGNEQFF. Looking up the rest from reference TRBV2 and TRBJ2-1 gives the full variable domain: EPEVTQTPSHQVTQMGQEVILRCVPISNHLYFYWYRQILGQKVEFLVSFYNNEISEKSEIFDDQFSVERPDGSNFTLKIRSTKLEDSAMYFCASLKEGGGGNEQFFGPGTRLTVL.